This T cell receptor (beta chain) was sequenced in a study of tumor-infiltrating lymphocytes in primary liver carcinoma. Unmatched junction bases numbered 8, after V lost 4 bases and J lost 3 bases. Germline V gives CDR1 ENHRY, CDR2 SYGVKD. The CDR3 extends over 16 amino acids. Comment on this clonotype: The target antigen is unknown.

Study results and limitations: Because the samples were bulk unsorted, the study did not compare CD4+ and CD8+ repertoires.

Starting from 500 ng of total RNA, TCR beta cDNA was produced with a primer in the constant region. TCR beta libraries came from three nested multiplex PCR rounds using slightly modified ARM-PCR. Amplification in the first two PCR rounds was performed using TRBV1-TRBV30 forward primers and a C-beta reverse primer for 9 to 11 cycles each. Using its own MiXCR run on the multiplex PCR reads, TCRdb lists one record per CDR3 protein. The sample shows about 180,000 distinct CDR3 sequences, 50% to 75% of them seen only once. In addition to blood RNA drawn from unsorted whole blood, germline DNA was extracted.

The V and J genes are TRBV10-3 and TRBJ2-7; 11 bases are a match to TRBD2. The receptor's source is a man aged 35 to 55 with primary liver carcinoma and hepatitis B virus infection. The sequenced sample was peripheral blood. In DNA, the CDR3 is TGTGCCATCAGTGTGGGGGGACTAGCGGAGAACTACGAGCAGTACTTC. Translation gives CAISVGGLAENYEQYF.